This TCR beta chain emerged from a study of T-cell reconstitution after alpha-beta-depleted transplantation in children. The CDR3 sequence is 14 residues long. V was shortened by 8 bases and J by 0 bases, with 14 bases between the two germline ends. The germline CDR1 and CDR2 sequences are SNHLY and FYNNEI. Preparation of the TCRbeta library involved a method that used unique molecular identifiers. One entry per CDR3 protein, called by TCRdb with MiXCR from the PCR reads. The sample lists about 300,000 distinct CDR3 sequences; around 9.1% were seen once. Notes on the study in general: By one year post-transplant, T-cell counts and diversity largely arose from T cells that were newly produced.

With regard to this clonotype: What it recognizes is unknown.

The chain combines TRBV2 with TRBJ2-7; TRBD2 is a possible D gene (5 bases). The material sequenced was PBMCs, taken before TCRalphabeta/CD19-depleted stem cell transplant. The sequence came from a boy under three years old with acute myeloid leukemia, due to receive a stem cell transplant. CDR3 DNA sequence: TGTGCCAGCCAGATTAGCGCCGCCTCCTACGAGCAGTACTTC. Translated, it gives CASQISAASYEQYF.